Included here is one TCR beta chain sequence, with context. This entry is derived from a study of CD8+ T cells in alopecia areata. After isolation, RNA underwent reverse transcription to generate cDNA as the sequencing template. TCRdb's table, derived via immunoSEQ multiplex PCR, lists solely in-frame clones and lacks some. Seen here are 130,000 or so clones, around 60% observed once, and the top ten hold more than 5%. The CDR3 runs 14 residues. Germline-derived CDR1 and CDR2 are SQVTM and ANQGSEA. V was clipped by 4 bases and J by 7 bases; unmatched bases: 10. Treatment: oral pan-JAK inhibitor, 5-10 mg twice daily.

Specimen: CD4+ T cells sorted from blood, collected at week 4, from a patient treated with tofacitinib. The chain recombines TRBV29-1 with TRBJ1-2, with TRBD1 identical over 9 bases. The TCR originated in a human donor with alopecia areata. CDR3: CSVAVGDRVSGYTF. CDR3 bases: TGCAGCGTTGCTGTTGGGGACAGGGTCAGTGGCTACACCTTC.